A single sample is the source of the 2 T cell receptor beta chains below, sequenced in a study of blood T cell repertoires in COVID-19 (dated by TCRdb to 2019 to 2021). Receptor libraries were prepared by the immunoSEQ multiplex PCR assay. In its TCRdb copy, this immuneACCESS table keeps in-frame sequences only and misses some clones. Where compared with another copy, unresolved V genes explain less than half of these, and the others have no known cause. In this sample the table shows about 120,000 clones, 75% to 90% of which occur a single time. Less than 9.5% of the sample goes to the ten largest clones. The sequencing sample was made of peripheral blood. The source is a woman between 35 and 50 years old with acute or convalescent COVID-19.

This rearrangement joins TRBV30 to TRBJ2-7, with a tentative D call TRBD1 (5 bases). The CDR3 runs 14 residues. Per germline, CDR1 GTSNPN and CDR2 SVGIG (reference sequence). V lost 5 bases, J lost 2 bases, and 16 bases lay in between. The CDR3 DNA reads as TGTGCCTGGGCGCGACAGATCCCCCCCTACGAGCAGTACTTC. The encoded protein is CAWARQIPPYEQYF.

The gene calls are TRBV5-1 and TRBJ2-2; TRBD1 agrees at 10 bases. The CDR3 contains 16 residues. CDR1 is SGHRS, CDR2 YFSETQ, per germline. After removal of 4 bases from V and 0 bases from J, the junction contained 3 bases not matched to a gene. The CDR3 reads CASSAGQGPNTGELFF. In DNA, the CDR3 is TGCGCCAGCAGCGCGGGACAGGGGCCGAACACCGGGGAGCTGTTTTTT. Using reference TRBV5-1 and TRBJ2-2 for the parts outside the CDR3, the full variable domain is KAGVTQTPRYLIKTRGQQVTLSCSPISGHRSVSWYQQTPGQGLQFLFEYFSETQRNKGNFPGRFSGRQFSNSRSEMNVSTLELGDSALYLCASSAGQGPNTGELFFGEGSRLTVL.